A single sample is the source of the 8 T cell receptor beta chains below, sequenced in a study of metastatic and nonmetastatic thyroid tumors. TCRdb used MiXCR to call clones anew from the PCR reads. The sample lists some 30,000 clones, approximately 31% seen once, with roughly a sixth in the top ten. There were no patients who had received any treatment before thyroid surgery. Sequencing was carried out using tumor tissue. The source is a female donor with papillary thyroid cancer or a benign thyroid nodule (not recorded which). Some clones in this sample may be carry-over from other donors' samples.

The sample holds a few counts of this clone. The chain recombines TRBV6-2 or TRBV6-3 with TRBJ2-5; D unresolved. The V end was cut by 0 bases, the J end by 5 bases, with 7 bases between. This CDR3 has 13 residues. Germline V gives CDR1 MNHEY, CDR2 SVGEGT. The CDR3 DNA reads TGTGCCAGCAGTTACTCGGATGGCGAGACCCAGTACTTC. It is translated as CASSYSDGETQYF.

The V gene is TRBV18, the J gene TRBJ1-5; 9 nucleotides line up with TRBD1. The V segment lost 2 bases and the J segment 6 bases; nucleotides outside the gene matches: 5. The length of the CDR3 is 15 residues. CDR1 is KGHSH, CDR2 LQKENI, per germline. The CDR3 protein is CASSPIRTGVQPQHF. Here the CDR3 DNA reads TGTGCCAGCTCACCAATACGGACAGGGGTTCAGCCCCAGCATTTT.

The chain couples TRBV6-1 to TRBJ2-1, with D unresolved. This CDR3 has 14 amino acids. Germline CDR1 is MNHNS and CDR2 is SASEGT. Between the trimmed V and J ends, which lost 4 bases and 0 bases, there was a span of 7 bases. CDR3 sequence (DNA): TGTGCCAGCAGTGTACAAAGCTCCTACAATGAGCAGTTCTTC. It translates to CASSVQSSYNEQFF.

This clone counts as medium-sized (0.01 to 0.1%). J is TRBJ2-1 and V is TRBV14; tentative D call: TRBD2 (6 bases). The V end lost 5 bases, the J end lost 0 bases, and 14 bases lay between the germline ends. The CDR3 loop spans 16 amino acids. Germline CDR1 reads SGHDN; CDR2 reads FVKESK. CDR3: CASSDMGGVSYNEQFF. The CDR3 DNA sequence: TGTGCCAGCAGCGACATGGGGGGAGTCTCCTACAATGAGCAGTTCTTC.

The CDR3 sequence is CASSYGGVFDEQFF. DNA of the CDR3: TGTGCCAGCAGTTACGGGGGGGTGTTCGATGAGCAGTTCTTC. The rearrangement links TRBV6-5 to TRBJ2-1, with 7 nucleotides matching TRBD2. The junction had 6 bases not matched to a gene; V was cut back by 2 bases and J by 8 bases. Germline V gene lookup returns CDR1 MNHEY and CDR2 SVGAGI. The CDR3 extends over 14 amino acids.

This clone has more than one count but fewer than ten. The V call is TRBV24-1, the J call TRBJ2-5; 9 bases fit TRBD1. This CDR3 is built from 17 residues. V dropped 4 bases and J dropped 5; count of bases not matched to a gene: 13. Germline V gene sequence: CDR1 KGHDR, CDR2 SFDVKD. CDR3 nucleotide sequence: TGTGCCACCAGTGACCCCTCTCCGGGACAGGGAAGGGAGACCCAGTACTTC. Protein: CATSDPSPGQGRETQYF.

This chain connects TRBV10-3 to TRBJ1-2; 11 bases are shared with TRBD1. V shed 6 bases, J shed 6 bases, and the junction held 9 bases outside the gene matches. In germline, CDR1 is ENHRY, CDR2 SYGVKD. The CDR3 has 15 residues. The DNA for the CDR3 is TGTGCCATCAGAACGGGACAGGGGGAGACGGATGGCTACACCTTC. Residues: CAIRTGQGETDGYTF.

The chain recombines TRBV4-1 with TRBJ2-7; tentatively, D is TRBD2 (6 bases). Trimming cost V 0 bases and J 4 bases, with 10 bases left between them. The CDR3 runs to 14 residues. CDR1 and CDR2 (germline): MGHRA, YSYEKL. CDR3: CASSQEGRGYEQYF. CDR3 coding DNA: TGCGCCAGCAGCCAAGAAGGGCGGGGTTACGAGCAGTACTTC.